The rows below give T cell receptor beta chains drawn from one sample of a study of shared clonotypes between healthy human individuals. This table comes from immunoSEQ multiplex PCR, and its TCRdb copy is limited to in-frame clones, with some not included. The sample includes about half a million clones, 65% to 80% seen only once; the top ten take approximately 12%. The specimen was PBMCs. All receptors derive from a woman in her thirties or forties in good health. Some clones in this sample may be carry-over from other donors' samples. CDR3s leave out the opening cysteine and the closing phenylalanine or tryptophan. Some rows have no size entry. The others give once, few or many, or a class for an expanded clone.

v_call clone_size cdr3_aa
TRBV6-5 many ASSYARVRGSDEQF
TRBV7-3 . ASSPGLAGPNHYEQY
TRBV5-4 . ASSLRDYNYEQY
TRBV6-4 . ASSEKQGGHEQF
TRBV7-2 . ASSPGRHLGTNYGYT
TRBV18 . ASSPATSGKYEQY
TRBV9 . ASSVGAGGGADTQY
TRBV18 few ASSPLREDPL
TRBV7-9 few ASSLEGLSTDTQY
TRBV7-2 . ASSLQADSSTDTQY
TRBV28 once ASSLGRGTDTQY
TRBV6-5 once ASSYSTVYNEQF
TRBV28 . ASSSPRGSGANVLT
TRBV4-1 . ASSQTGLAGVREQY
TRBV6-6 . ASSNPGQGYEQY
TRBV5-1 . ASSLGTGGANYGYT
TRBV7-8 . ASSLEAQYNEQF
TRBV9 . ASSASGANTGELF
TRBV5-1 . ASSPGGTAQPQH
TRBV11-3 . ASSLNPRGDTQY
TRBV5-4 . ASSSELALSTYEQY
TRBV28 . ASSRQGARSPLH
TRBV7-9 once ASRDSRLAGSYEQY
TRBV27 . ASSQIGGTGELF